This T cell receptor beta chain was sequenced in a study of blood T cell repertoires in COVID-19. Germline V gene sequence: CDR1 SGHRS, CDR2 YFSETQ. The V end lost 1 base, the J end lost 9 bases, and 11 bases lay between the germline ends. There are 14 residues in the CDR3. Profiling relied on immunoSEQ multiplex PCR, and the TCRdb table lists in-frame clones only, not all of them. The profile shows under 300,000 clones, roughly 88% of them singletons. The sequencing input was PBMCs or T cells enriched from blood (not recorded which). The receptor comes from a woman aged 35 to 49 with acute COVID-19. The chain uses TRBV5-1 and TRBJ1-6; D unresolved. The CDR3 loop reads CASSLSGMGSPLHF. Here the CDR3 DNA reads TGCGCCAGCAGCTTGTCGGGGATGGGTTCACCCCTCCACTTT.